These T cell receptor beta chains were read from a single sample in a study of blood T cell repertoires in COVID-19. The assay was immunoSEQ multiplex PCR, and TCRdb's table has in-frame clones only and misses some. The table has over 200,000 clones, less than 90% seen once; the top ten hold 3% to 3.5%. Material: PBMCs or T cells enriched from blood (not recorded which). These receptors all stem from a woman between 50 and 59 years old in a cohort exposed to, infected with or recovered from COVID-19 (not recorded which). Both conserved end residues are part of each CDR3. The order of the fields is clone size, J gene, V gene, D gene, CDR3 protein, CDR3 DNA. A D gene is named only where the DNA matches it firmly. Not all rows give a size; the values are once, few, many and, for expanded clones, a class.

NA,TRBJ1-6,TRBV28,TRBD1,CASSPGQGHSPLHF,TGTGCCAGCAGCCCGGGACAGGGGCACTCACCCCTCCACTTT
NA,TRBJ2-1,TRBV5-1,NA,CASSLPGSYNEQFF,TGCGCCAGCAGCCTCCCCGGGTCCTACAATGAGCAGTTCTTC
NA,TRBJ1-1,TRBV10-2,NA,CASRGQGRYTEAFF,TGCGCCAGCAGAGGGCAGGGGCGTTATACTGAAGCTTTCTTT
NA,TRBJ2-7,TRBV3-1/TRBV3-2,TRBD2,CASGDGRGVAQYF,TGTGCCTCCGGCGACGGGCGGGGGGTCGCGCAGTACTTC
NA,TRBJ1-6,TRBV7-9,NA,CASSLGSGTMNSPLHF,TGTGCCAGCAGCTTGGGATCCGGGACTATGAATTCACCCCTCCACTTT
NA,TRBJ1-1,TRBV28,TRBD1,CASSLLGQGRVLNTEAFF,TGTGCCAGCAGTTTACTAGGACAGGGACGAGTCCTGAACACTGAAGCTTTCTTT
NA,TRBJ2-4,TRBV7-3,NA,CASSLAPISNIQYF,TGTGCCAGCAGCTTGGCCCCGATCTCAAACATTCAGTACTTC
NA,TRBJ2-3,TRBV6-2/TRBV6-3,TRBD2,CASSYSLAGGTDTQYF,TGTGCCAGCAGTTACTCCCTGGCGGGGGGCACAGATACGCAGTATTTT
NA,TRBJ1-5,TRBV7-2,TRBD1,CASSRDRGNQPQHF,TGTGCCAGCAGCCGGGACAGGGGAAATCAGCCCCAGCATTTT
few,TRBJ2-2,TRBV11-2,NA,CASSLSGAGELFF,TGTGCCAGCAGCTTATCAGGGGCCGGGGAGCTGTTTTTT
NA,TRBJ2-7,TRBV28,NA,CASSPGYEQYF,TGTGCCAGCAGTCCAGGCTACGAGCAGTACTTC
once,TRBJ1-2,TRBV5-1,TRBD1,CASRTGVNYGYTF,TGCGCCTCTCGGACAGGGGTTAACTATGGCTACACCTTC
NA,TRBJ2-1,TRBV4-3,NA,CASSQVAALSSYNEQFF,TGCGCCAGCAGCCAAGTCGCAGCGCTGAGCTCCTACAATGAGCAGTTCTTC
NA,TRBJ1-2,TRBV5-1,NA,CASSSGLDYGYTF,TGCGCCAGCAGCTCGGGGTTGGACTATGGCTACACCTTC
NA,TRBJ2-3,TRBV7-2,TRBD1,CASSPGQGGDTQYF,TGTGCCAGCAGCCCCGGACAGGGGGGAGATACGCAGTATTTT
NA,TRBJ2-3,TRBV2,TRBD2,CASSVLTSGEDTQYF,TGTGCCAGCAGTGTCTTAACTAGCGGGGAAGATACGCAGTATTTT
NA,TRBJ2-3,TRBV2,TRBD2,CASKAGGSTDTQYF,TGTGCCAGCAAAGCGGGGGGCAGCACAGATACGCAGTATTTT
NA,TRBJ2-5,TRBV21-1,NA,CASSKGDRGETQYF,TGTGCCAGCAGCAAAGGGGACAGGGGTGAGACCCAGTACTTC
NA,TRBJ2-1,TRBV9,NA,CASSVPPPIGGSLCWYEQFF,TGTGCCAGCAGCGTACCCCCCCCCATCGGAGGCTCGCTTTGTTGGTATGAGCAGTTCTTC
NA,TRBJ1-1,TRBV27,NA,CASSSLGGPEVGTEAFF,TGTGCCAGCAGTTCCCTGGGAGGTCCCGAAGTAGGGACTGAAGCTTTCTTT
NA,TRBJ1-6,TRBV9,NA,CASSVDRYNSPLHF,TGTGCCAGCAGCGTAGACAGATATAATTCACCCCTCCACTTT
NA,TRBJ1-6,TRBV7-2,NA,CASSLGPVRTGRGSPLHF,TGTGCCAGCAGCTTAGGTCCGGTGCGAACAGGGAGGGGTTCACCCCTCCACTTT
NA,TRBJ2-1,TRBV9,NA,CASSRQARDEQFF,TGTGCCAGCAGCCGACAGGCGAGGGATGAGCAGTTCTTC
NA,TRBJ1-5,TRBV5-1,NA,CASSPGRAGRNQPQHF,TGCGCCAGCAGCCCCGGCAGGGCCGGGCGCAATCAGCCCCAGCATTTT
NA,TRBJ1-1,TRBV12-2,NA,CASRWGVFVNTEAFF,TGTGCAAGTCGCTGGGGGGTATTTGTGAACACTGAAGCTTTCTTT
NA,TRBJ1-2,TRBV18,NA,CASSLDRANYGYTF,TGTGCCAGCTCACTGGACAGAGCCAACTATGGCTACACCTTC
NA,TRBJ1-6,TRBV3-1/TRBV3-2,NA,CASSQVPGNSPLHF,TGTGCCAGCAGCCAAGTCCCAGGAAATTCACCCCTCCACTTT
NA,TRBJ1-3,TRBV21-1,NA,CASSVPARANGNTIYF,TGTGCCAGCAGCGTTCCCGCCAGGGCCAACGGGAACACCATATATTTT
NA,TRBJ1-4,TRBV28,TRBD1,CASNDRGREKLFF,TGTGCCAGCAACGACAGGGGGCGAGAAAAACTGTTTTTT
NA,TRBJ2-3,TRBV6-6,TRBD2,CASSPLTSGAPPSTDTQYF,TGTGCCAGCAGTCCTCTGACTAGCGGGGCACCCCCTAGCACAGATACGCAGTATTTT
NA,TRBJ2-7,TRBV5-6,NA,CASSLRSYEQYF,TGTGCCAGCAGCTTGCGGTCCTACGAGCAGTACTTC
NA,TRBJ2-2,TRBV5-1,TRBD1,CASSLVVGGQGPNGELFF,TGCGCCAGCAGCTTGGTGGTAGGAGGACAGGGACCGAACGGGGAGCTGTTTTTT
NA,TRBJ2-7,TRBV4-1,TRBD2,CASSQDYPLAGRGEQYF,TGCGCCAGCAGCCAAGATTACCCACTAGCGGGGCGTGGCGAGCAGTACTTC
NA,TRBJ1-2,TRBV4-1,NA,CASSQASMVPLVGGYTF,TGCGCCAGCAGCCAAGCCTCTATGGTACCCTTGGTGGGCGGCTACACCTTC
NA,TRBJ2-7,TRBV18,TRBD2,CASSPLAGETYEQYF,TGTGCCAGCTCACCCCTGGCGGGGGAAACCTACGAGCAGTACTTC
NA,TRBJ1-2,TRBV7-2,TRBD1,CASSLTGQGGYGYTF,TGTGCCAGCAGCTTAACAGGACAGGGGGGCTATGGCTACACCTTC
NA,TRBJ2-7,TRBV28,NA,CASTLGDFSHEQYF,TGTGCCAGCACCCTAGGGGATTTTTCACACGAGCAGTACTTC
NA,TRBJ1-4,TRBV7-9,NA,CASRPSGRNEKLFF,TGTGCCAGCAGGCCCAGCGGGCGAAATGAAAAACTGTTTTTT
NA,TRBJ2-7,TRBV28,NA,CASSVPGYEQYF,TGTGCCAGCAGTGTTCCGGGCTACGAGCAGTACTTC
few,TRBJ1-5,TRBV6-5,TRBD1,CASRVSTGSNQPQHF,TGTGCCAGCAGAGTTTCGACAGGGAGCAATCAGCCCCAGCATTTT
NA,TRBJ1-1,TRBV7-6,NA,CASSSGGAEAFF,TGTGCCAGCAGCTCGGGGGGGGCCGAAGCTTTCTTT